Described below is a single TCR beta chain sequence and its context. Its specificity is not known. The PCR used 60 Vbeta and 13 Jbeta primers. Original processing notes: It was a later analysis that counted tens of millions of unique TCR beta chains, of which about 10 million were shared. TCRdb's table, derived via immunoSEQ multiplex PCR, lists solely in-frame clones and lacks some. V and J calls and clone size are copied from that table; D and trimming were computed from the DNA. The sample lists 170,000 or so clones, approximately 80% occurring once. The length of the CDR3 is 14 residues. Germline V gene data show CDR1 as LNHDA and CDR2 as SQIVND (reference sequence). V shed 3 bases and J 7 bases; nucleotides not matched to a gene: 6. These data originate in a study of cytomegalovirus exposure and HLA in healthy donors. Study-level background: There were fewer than 130 million unique TCR beta sequences, drawn from roughly 200 million T cells, in an earlier analysis.

General observations from the study: The only immune exposure information that was available was CMV serostatus. Being productive about 87% or about 30% of the time was typical of most TCR beta V segments in an earlier analysis.

The receptor was derived from a woman aged 30 to 39 in good health and CMV-seronegative. The sample consisted of PBMCs. The J gene is TRBJ2-1, the V gene TRBV19; TRBD1 aligns across 7 bases. The CDR3 sequence: CASSIIGTANEQFF. The CDR3 DNA reads TGTGCCAGTAGTATTATCGGGACAGCAAATGAGCAGTTCTTC. Supplemented by reference TRBV19 and TRBJ2-1, the full variable domain reads DGGITQSPKYLFRKEGQNVTLSCEQNLNHDAMYWYRQDPGQGLRLIYYSQIVNDFQKGDIAEGYSVSREKKESFPLTVTSAQKNPTAFYLCASSIIGTANEQFFGPGTRLTVL.